Relative to its sample, the clone carrying this T cell receptor beta chain is medium-sized (0.01 to 0.1%). Its antigen is still unknown. This entry comes from a study of liver allograft versus peripheral blood T cells. The overall study: Comparative analysis was performed on T cell receptor repertoires from transplanted livers and from recipients' peripheral blood.

The study, taken as a whole, reports: There were reportedly differences between T cell receptor repertoires inside liver allografts and those in peripheral blood.

TCRdb analysed the reads with MiXCR anew, one entry per CDR3 protein. The data show approximately 2,300 distinct CDR3 sequences, approximately 15% seen once. This CDR3 comprises 12 residues. J gave up 6 bases and V 4 bases, and 2 bases lay outside the gene matches. CDR1 is MNHEY and CDR2 is SVGEGT in the germline V gene. The rearrangement joins TRBV6-2 or TRBV6-3 to TRBJ1-1, with TRBD1 identical over 7 bases. This TCR was sampled from a human patient who had a liver transplant. The graft donor may account for some of the T cells. In DNA, the CDR3 is TGTGCCAGCAGTTTTACAGGGGCTGAAGCTTTCTTT. As protein: CASSFTGAEAFF.